Sequencing of this T cell receptor beta chain was carried out in a study of shared clonotypes between healthy human individuals. The V gene's germline CDR1 is MNHEY and CDR2 SMNVEV (reference sequence). V was shortened by 4 bases and J by 6 bases, with 13 bases between the two germline ends. There are 14 residues in the CDR3. Measured with immunoSEQ multiplex PCR; TCRdb has only the in-frame clones, and not every one. The table includes roughly 650,000 clones, more than 95% detected once. The sample comprised naive CD4+ T cells sorted from blood. Documented subset: CD45RA+ positively selected. The sequence was collected from a woman in her thirties in good health. This chain connects TRBV27 to TRBJ1-5; no reliable D call. The CDR3 DNA reads TGTGCCAGCAGTTCCTACAGCTCCCGTCAGCCCCAGCATTTT. Translating it yields CASSSYSSRQPQHF.